These T cell receptor beta chains were read from a single sample in a study of blood T cell repertoires in COVID-19. Data came from immunoSEQ multiplex PCR; TCRdb stores just in-frame clones and leaves some out. The profile shows about 99,000 clones, approximately 80% of them singletons. Sequencing was carried out using peripheral blood. Source of these receptors: a human donor in a cohort sampled during active COVID-19. CDR3s include the opening cysteine and the closing phenylalanine or tryptophan. A D gene is named only where the DNA matches it firmly. Only part of the rows carry a size: once, few, many, or a class if the clone is expanded.

CDR3: CASSYGRTGEETQYF
DNA: TGTGCCAGCAGTTACGGACGGACAGGAGAAGAGACCCAGTACTTC
V: TRBV6-6
J: TRBJ2-5
D: TRBD1
size: NA

CDR3: CASSLTAGGYNEQFF
DNA: TGTGCCAGCAGCCTCACTGCGGGGGGGTACAATGAGCAGTTCTTC
V: TRBV7-2
J: TRBJ2-1
D: TRBD2
size: NA

CDR3: CASSTTVSYEQYF
DNA: TGTGCCAGTAGTACGACAGTCTCCTACGAGCAGTACTTC
V: TRBV19
J: TRBJ2-7
D: NA
size: few

CDR3: CASSQDVVLRVPYEQYF
DNA: TGCGCCAGCAGCCAAGATGTAGTACTCAGGGTCCCCTACGAGCAGTACTTC
V: TRBV4-1
J: TRBJ2-7
D: NA
size: NA

CDR3: CASSYDRASSYNEQFF
DNA: TGTGCCAGCAGCTATGACAGGGCTAGCTCCTACAATGAGCAGTTCTTC
V: TRBV7-8
J: TRBJ2-1
D: TRBD1
size: NA

CDR3: CASSFSEMNTEAFF
DNA: TGTGCCAGCAGCTTCAGCGAAATGAACACTGAAGCTTTCTTT
V: TRBV7-9
J: TRBJ1-1
D: NA
size: NA

CDR3: CASSGGSRAGVTYEQYF
DNA: TGCGCCAGCAGCGGAGGCTCCCGGGCGGGGGTAACCTACGAGCAGTACTTC
V: TRBV5-1
J: TRBJ2-7
D: TRBD2
size: once

CDR3: CASSLPAVRSLIGTEAFF
DNA: TGTGCCAGCAGTTTGCCCGCGGTCCGGTCACTGATTGGGACTGAAGCTTTCTTT
V: TRBV28
J: TRBJ1-1
D: NA
size: NA

CDR3: CASSVGLAVPDTQYF
DNA: TGTGCCAGCAGCGTAGGACTAGCGGTCCCAGATACGCAGTATTTT
V: TRBV9
J: TRBJ2-3
D: TRBD2
size: NA

CDR3: CASSPLGGGAGSKNIQYF
DNA: TGTGCCAGCTCACCACTCGGCGGGGGGGCAGGTTCTAAAAACATTCAGTACTTC
V: TRBV18
J: TRBJ2-4
D: TRBD2
size: once

CDR3: CASSSSRGGYEQYF
DNA: TGTGCCAGTAGTTCTTCTCGGGGGGGCTACGAGCAGTACTTC
V: TRBV19
J: TRBJ2-7
D: TRBD2
size: NA

CDR3: CASRGQGASGELFF
DNA: TGCGCCAGCAGGGGACAGGGGGCGTCCGGGGAGCTGTTTTTT
V: TRBV5-1
J: TRBJ2-2
D: TRBD1
size: NA

CDR3: CASSLANRGSGYTF
DNA: TGTGCCAGCAGCTTAGCCAACAGGGGCTCCGGCTACACCTTC
V: TRBV7-8
J: TRBJ1-2
D: TRBD1
size: once

CDR3: CASSLFRLANTGELFF
DNA: TGTGCCAGCAGCTTGTTCCGACTAGCGAACACCGGGGAGCTGTTTTTT
V: TRBV11-3
J: TRBJ2-2
D: NA
size: NA

CDR3: CAWSVRRGYQPQHF
DNA: TGTGCCTGGAGTGTACGTCGGGGGTATCAGCCCCAGCATTTT
V: TRBV30
J: TRBJ1-5
D: NA
size: NA

CDR3: CASSPDRVGNTIYF
DNA: TGTGCCAGCAGCCCCGACAGGGTCGGAAACACCATATATTTT
V: TRBV9
J: TRBJ1-3
D: TRBD1
size: NA

CDR3: CASIRRAGGEVRRNEQFF
DNA: TGTGCCAGCATTAGAAGGGCAGGGGGCGAGGTTCGGAGGAATGAGCAGTTCTTC
V: TRBV2
J: TRBJ2-1
D: TRBD1
size: NA

CDR3: CASIPRGYNEQFF
DNA: TGTGCCAGTATTCCGCGGGGCTACAATGAGCAGTTCTTC
V: TRBV19
J: TRBJ2-1
D: NA
size: NA

CDR3: CASTLRDRNTEAFF
DNA: TGTGCCAGCACCCTTCGGGACAGGAACACTGAAGCTTTCTTT
V: TRBV7-9
J: TRBJ1-1
D: TRBD1
size: NA

CDR3: CASSGGGVWEKLFF
DNA: TGTGCCAGCAGCGGTGGGGGGGTTTGGGAAAAACTGTTTTTT
V: TRBV2
J: TRBJ1-4
D: NA
size: NA